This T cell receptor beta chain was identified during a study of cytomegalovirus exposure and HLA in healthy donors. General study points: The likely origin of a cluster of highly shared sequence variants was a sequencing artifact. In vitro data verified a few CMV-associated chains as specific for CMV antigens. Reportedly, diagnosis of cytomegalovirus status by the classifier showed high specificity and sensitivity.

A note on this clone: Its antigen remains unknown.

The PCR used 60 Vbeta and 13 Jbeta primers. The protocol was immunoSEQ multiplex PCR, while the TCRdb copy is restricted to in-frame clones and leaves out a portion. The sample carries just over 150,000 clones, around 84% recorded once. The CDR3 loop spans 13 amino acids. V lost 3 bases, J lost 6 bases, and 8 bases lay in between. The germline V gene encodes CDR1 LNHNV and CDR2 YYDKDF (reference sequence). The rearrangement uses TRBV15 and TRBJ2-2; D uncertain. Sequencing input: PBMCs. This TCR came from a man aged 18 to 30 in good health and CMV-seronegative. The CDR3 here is CATSSTRSGELFF. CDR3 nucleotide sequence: TGTGCCACCAGCAGTACGAGGTCCGGGGAGCTGTTTTTT.